This T cell receptor (beta chain) appears in the sequencing data of a study of a mutant IDH1 vaccine in newly diagnosed glioma. On the study more broadly: It was radiotherapy, temozolomide, or both that patients received previously, with most receiving both.

Time point given: baseline, week 1 (first vaccination visit). The treatment: pre-vaccination baseline after standard-of-care therapy. General observations from the study: Vaccination elicited immune responses in around 92% of patients.

Trimming stripped 2 bases from V and 9 bases from J, with 11 bases between. The germline V gene has CDR1 SGHVS and CDR2 FNYEAQ. The CDR3 sequence is 13 residues long. Some clones are missing from TCRdb's copy, which holds only in-frame ones; the method was immunoSEQ multiplex PCR. The data show some 70,000 clones, approximately 85% seen once. This clone has more than one count but fewer than ten. Its matching antigen is unknown. This sample comprised PBMCs, obtained from a glioma patient treated with radiotherapy, temozolomide or both. The sequence came from a man between 50 and 59 years old with glioma. The chain couples TRBV7-6 to TRBJ2-1; D is possibly TRBD2 (5 bases). CDR3 DNA sequence: TGTGCCAGCAGCTTAAATTATGGGAGTGAGCAGTTCTTC. The encoded protein is CASSLNYGSEQFF.